This T cell receptor (beta chain) was captured in a study of monozygotic twins with inflammatory bowel disease. General study points: Between concordant and discordant twins, repertoire similarity failed to differ, a result that limited power may explain.

Comments on this clonotype: Its specificity is not known.

Researchers used template switching to add UMIs featuring a 6-nucleotide sample barcode. With the 5' RACE reads reprocessed, TCRdb shows one record per CDR3 protein and no DNA. Here the sample table reports approximately 330,000 distinct CDR3 sequences. The CDR3 is 15 residues long. CDR1 is MGHRA, CDR2 YSYEKL, per germline. The origin of this receptor is a human donor with ulcerative colitis or Crohn's disease, or a healthy co-twin of an affected twin (not recorded which). This chain joins TRBV4-1 and TRBJ2-7; TCRdb's assignment of TRBD2 cannot be checked, as there is no DNA. The sample was blood. This CDR3 reads CASSRSSADPYEQYF.